The T cell receptor beta chain described here comes from a study of blood T cell repertoires in COVID-19 (dated by TCRdb to about 2020). About the investigation overall: Samples covering the acute and convalescent phases of COVID-19 were provided by collaborators in the United States, Italy and Spain. The material from the prospective study consisted of cDNA or gDNA derived from T cells, B-cell-depleted T cells, or PBMCs. Subjects who had been exposed to COVID-19, were actively infected with it, or had recovered from it provided the deeply sampled blood TCRbeta repertoires that made up the dataset. The repertoires were released in a freely available public database meant as a resource for research on the immune response to SARS-CoV-2. Samples came from the ongoing ImmuneRACE study (first 160 participants) plus 1,254 subjects from 6 global collaborators. The sample metadata nearly always contained a de-identified subject ID, COVID-19 status, age in years and sex. Where available, HLA class I and class II types were obtained from metadata supplied by the sample provider rather than from assay-based typing. Paper-wide results and their limitations: The quantity of clinical and demographic metadata differed by source and by participant and was supplied without curation.

The immunoSEQ Assay, a bias-controlled multiplex PCR, was used to amplify TCRbeta CDR3 regions from genomic DNA. For the original study's pipeline: Nucleated cell counts per sample were estimated from amplification of reference gene primers within the assay. To quantify the absolute abundance of each unique TCRbeta CDR3 rearrangement, sequence reads were collapsed and filtered. For each sample, productive Simpson clonality was calculated as the square root of Simpson's diversity index across productive rearrangements. Entries here come from immuneACCESS through TCRdb and include only in-frame sequences with V and J called. Some clones fail to appear in such tables; in the studies checked, an unresolved V gene covers under half of the shortfall, and the cause of the remainder is unknown. That table furnishes V, J and clone size, whereas the DNA furnished D and trimming. The sample profile shows about 210,000 clones; approximately 78% of them were found once. Clones ranked in the top ten supply over 4% of the sample.

One collaborating source in Seattle enrolled patients while the patients were actively infected and followed the patients over time throughout the course of disease. Collaborating institutions collected whole blood in K2EDTA tubes following their own protocols. For TCRbeta analysis, collaborator samples were shipped as frozen whole blood, as isolated PBMCs, or as DNA extracted from either sample type. Measured from the cysteine to the phenylalanine, the CDR3 is 13 residues long. Just the 39-base CDR3 DNA is kept, in frame starting at base 1. From the germline V gene, CDR1 is KGHSH and CDR2 is LQKENI. The germline V and J ends show losses of 3 bases and 8 bases respectively, and no gene match explains 2 bases of the junction. At least ten counts were recorded for this clone. It lacks a known antigen. Base quality data are lacking; no much larger clone is found one base away. The same CDR3 is also encoded by other DNA sequences in this sample.

This sequence was found in a woman between 70 and 85 years old with COVID-19, enrolled during active disease. The V gene is TRBV18 and the J gene is TRBJ1-4; 8 junctional bases match TRBD1. Source material: peripheral blood. The CDR3 amino acid sequence is: CASSPGTGEKLFF. The DNA reads TGTGCCAGCTCACCGGGGACAGGAGAAAAACTGTTTTTT.